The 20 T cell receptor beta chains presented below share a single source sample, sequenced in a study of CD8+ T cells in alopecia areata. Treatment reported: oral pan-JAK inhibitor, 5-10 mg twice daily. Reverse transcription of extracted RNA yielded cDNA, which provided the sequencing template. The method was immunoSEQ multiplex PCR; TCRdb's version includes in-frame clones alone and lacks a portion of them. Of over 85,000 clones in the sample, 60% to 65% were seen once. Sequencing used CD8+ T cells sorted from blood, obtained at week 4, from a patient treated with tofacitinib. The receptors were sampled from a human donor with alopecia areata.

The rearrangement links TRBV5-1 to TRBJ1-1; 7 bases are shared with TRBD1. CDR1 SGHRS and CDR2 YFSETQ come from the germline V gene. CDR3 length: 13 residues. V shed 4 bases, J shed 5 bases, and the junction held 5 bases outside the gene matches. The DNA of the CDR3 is TGCGCCAGCAGCGAATACAGGGGAACTGAAGCTTTCTTT. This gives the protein CASSEYRGTEAFF.

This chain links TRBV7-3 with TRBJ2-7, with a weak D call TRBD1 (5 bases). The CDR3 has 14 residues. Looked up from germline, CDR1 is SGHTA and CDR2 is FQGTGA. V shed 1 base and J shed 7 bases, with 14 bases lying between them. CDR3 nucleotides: TGTGCCAGCAGCTTAAAAGGACAATCAGGAGAGCAGTACTTC. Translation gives CASSLKGQSGEQYF.

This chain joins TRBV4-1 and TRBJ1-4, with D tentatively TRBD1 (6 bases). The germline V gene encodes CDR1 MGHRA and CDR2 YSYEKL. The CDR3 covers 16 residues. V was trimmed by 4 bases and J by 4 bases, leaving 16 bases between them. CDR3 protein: CASSPAASDSNEKLFF. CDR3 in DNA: TGCGCCAGCAGCCCAGCGGCCTCGGACAGTAATGAAAAACTGTTTTTT.

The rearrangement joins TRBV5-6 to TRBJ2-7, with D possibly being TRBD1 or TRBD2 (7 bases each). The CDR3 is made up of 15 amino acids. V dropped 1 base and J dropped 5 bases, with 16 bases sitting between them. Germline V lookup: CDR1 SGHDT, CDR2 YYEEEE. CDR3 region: CASSLLVGGGDEQYF. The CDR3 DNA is TGTGCCAGCAGCTTGCTGGTGGGAGGGGGCGACGAGCAGTACTTC.

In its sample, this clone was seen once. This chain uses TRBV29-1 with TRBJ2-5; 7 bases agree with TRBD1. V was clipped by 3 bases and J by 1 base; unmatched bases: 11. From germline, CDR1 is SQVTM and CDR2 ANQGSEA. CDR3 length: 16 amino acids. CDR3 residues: CSVDKLTGTAQETQYF. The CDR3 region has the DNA TGCAGCGTTGACAAACTTACCGGGACAGCCCAAGAGACCCAGTACTTC.

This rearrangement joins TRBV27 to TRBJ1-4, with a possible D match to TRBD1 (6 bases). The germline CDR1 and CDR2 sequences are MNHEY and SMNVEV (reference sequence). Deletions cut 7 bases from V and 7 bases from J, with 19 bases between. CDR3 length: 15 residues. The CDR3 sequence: CASTSTPGGFEKLFF. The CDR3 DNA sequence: TGTGCCAGCACCTCTACCCCCGGGGGCTTTGAAAAACTGTTTTTT.

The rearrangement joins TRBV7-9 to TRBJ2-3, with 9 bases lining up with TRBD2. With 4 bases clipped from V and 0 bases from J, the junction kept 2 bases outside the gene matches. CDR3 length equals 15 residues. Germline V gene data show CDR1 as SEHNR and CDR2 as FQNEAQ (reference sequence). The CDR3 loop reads CASSWLAGSTDTQYF. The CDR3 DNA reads TGTGCCAGCAGCTGGCTAGCGGGGAGCACAGATACGCAGTATTTT.

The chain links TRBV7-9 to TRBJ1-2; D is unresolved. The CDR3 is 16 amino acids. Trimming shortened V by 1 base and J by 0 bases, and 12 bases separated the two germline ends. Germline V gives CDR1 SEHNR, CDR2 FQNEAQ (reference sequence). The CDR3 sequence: CASSLDFGVANYGYTF. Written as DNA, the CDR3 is TGTGCCAGCAGCTTAGATTTTGGCGTGGCTAACTATGGCTACACCTTC.

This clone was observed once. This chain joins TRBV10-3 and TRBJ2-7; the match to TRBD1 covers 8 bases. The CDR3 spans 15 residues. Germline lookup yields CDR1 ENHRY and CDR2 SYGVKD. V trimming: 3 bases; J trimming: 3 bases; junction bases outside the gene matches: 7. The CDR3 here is CAISESNRGIYEQYF. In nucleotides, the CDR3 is TGTGCCATCAGTGAATCTAACAGGGGGATCTACGAGCAGTACTTC.

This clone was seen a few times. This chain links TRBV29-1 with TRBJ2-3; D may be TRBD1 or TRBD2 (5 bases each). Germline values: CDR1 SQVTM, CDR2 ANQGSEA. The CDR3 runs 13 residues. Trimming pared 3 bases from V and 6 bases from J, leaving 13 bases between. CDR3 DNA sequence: TGCAGCGTTGATGGGGGAATGAGGGATACGCAGTATTTT. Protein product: CSVDGGMRDTQYF.

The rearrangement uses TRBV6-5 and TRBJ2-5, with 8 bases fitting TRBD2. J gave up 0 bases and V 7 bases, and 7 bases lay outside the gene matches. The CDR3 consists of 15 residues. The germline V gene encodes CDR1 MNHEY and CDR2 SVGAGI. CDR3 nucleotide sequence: TGTGCCAGCAAAGCGGGGGTGCAGGACCAAGAGACCCAGTACTTC. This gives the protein CASKAGVQDQETQYF.

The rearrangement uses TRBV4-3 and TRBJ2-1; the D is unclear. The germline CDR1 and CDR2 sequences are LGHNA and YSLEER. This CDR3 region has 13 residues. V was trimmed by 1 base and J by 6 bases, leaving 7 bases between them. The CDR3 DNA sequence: TGCGCCAGCAGCCAAGTCAGTTCCAATGAGCAGTTCTTC. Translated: CASSQVSSNEQFF.

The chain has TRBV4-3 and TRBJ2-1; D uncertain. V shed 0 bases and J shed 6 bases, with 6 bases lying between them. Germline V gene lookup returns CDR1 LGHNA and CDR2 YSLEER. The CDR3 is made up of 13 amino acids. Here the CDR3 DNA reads TGCGCCAGCAGCCAAGATTGGCTCAATGAGCAGTTCTTC. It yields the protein CASSQDWLNEQFF.

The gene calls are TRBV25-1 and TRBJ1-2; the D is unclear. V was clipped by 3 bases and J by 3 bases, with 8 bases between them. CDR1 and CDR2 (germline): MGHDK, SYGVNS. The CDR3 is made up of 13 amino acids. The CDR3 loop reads CASSDAGDYGYTF. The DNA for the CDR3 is TGTGCCAGCAGTGATGCAGGAGACTATGGCTACACCTTC.

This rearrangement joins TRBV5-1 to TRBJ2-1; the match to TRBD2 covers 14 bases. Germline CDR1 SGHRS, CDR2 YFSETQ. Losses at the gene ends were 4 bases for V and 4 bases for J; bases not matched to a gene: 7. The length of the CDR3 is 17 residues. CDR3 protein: CASSQGLAGVGYNEQFF. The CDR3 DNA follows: TGCGCCAGCAGCCAGGGACTAGCGGGAGTGGGTTACAATGAGCAGTTCTTC.

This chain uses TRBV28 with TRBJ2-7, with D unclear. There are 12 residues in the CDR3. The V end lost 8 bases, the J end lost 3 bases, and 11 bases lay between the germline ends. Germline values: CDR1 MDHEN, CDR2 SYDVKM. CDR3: CASSAEGYEQYF. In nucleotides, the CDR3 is TGTGCCAGCTCGGCGGAAGGCTACGAGCAGTACTTC.

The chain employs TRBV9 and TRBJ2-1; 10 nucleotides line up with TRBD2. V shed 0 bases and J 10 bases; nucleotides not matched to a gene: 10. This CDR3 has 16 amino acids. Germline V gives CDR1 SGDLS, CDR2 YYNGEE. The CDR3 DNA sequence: TGTGCCAGCAGCGTAGCCAGCGGGGGGGCATCAGGCGAGCAGTTCTTC. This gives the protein CASSVASGGASGEQFF.

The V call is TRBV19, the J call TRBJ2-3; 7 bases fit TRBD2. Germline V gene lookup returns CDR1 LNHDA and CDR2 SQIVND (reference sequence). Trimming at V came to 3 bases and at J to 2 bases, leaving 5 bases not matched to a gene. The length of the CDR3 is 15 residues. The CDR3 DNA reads TGTGCCAGTAGTATCGCGGGGGAGACCACAGATACGCAGTATTTT. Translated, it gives CASSIAGETTDTQYF. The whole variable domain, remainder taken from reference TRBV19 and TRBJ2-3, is DGGITQSPKYLFRKEGQNVTLSCEQNLNHDAMYWYRQDPGQGLRLIYYSQIVNDFQKGDIAEGYSVSREKKESFPLTVTSAQKNPTAFYLCASSIAGETTDTQYFGPGTRLTVL.

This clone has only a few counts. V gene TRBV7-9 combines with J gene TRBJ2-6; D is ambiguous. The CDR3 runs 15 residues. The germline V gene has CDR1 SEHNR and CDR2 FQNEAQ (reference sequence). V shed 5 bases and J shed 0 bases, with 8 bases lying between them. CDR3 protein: CASSDGTSGANVLTF. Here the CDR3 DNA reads TGTGCCAGCAGCGACGGCACCTCTGGGGCCAACGTCCTGACTTTC. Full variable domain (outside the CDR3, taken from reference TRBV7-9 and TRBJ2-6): DTGVSQNPRHKITKRGQNVTFRCDPISEHNRLYWYRQTLGQGPEFLTYFQNEAQLEKSRLLSDRFSAERPKGSFSTLEIQRTEQGDSAMYLCASSDGTSGANVLTFGAGSRLTVL.

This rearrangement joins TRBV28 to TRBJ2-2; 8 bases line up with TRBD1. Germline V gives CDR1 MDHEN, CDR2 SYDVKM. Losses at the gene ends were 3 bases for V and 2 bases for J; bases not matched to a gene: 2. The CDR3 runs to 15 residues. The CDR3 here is CASSFRGLNTGELFF. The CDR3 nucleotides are TGTGCCAGCAGTTTCAGGGGGCTAAACACCGGGGAGCTGTTTTTT.